Listed below are T cell receptor beta chains from one sample, sequenced in a study of cytomegalovirus exposure and HLA in healthy donors. This table comes from immunoSEQ multiplex PCR, and its TCRdb copy is limited to in-frame clones, with some not included. Of 150,000 to 200,000 clones in the sample, almost 80% were seen once. The sample was PBMCs. These receptors all stem from a man in his forties or fifties in good health and CMV-seropositive. The CDR3 runs from the conserved cysteine through the conserved F or W. D genes are given only for firm matches. Clone size is not always given. Where it is, it says once, few, many or a class for expanded clones.

j_call clone_size v_call d_call cdr3_aa cdr3_nt
TRBJ1-2 - TRBV7-2 - CASSSRNGPGRNAGYTF TGTGCCAGCAGCTCGCGAAACGGACCGGGAAGGAACGCGGGCTACACCTTC
TRBJ1-1 - TRBV5-1 - CASSLPTANTEAFF TGCGCCAGCAGCTTACCTACAGCGAACACTGAAGCTTTCTTT
TRBJ2-5 - TRBV9 TRBD1 CASSGHRGPKETQYF TGTGCCAGCAGCGGCCACAGGGGGCCCAAAGAGACCCAGTACTTC
TRBJ2-2 - TRBV9 - CASSVAVTNTGELFF TGTGCCAGCAGCGTAGCGGTGACTAACACCGGGGAGCTGTTTTTT
TRBJ2-7 - TRBV11-2 TRBD1 CASSPGGGRYEQYF TGTGCCAGCAGCCCAGGGGGTGGTAGATACGAGCAGTACTTC
TRBJ1-2 once TRBV9 - CASSEGTGMMNYGYTF TGTGCCAGCAGCGAGGGTACAGGGATGATGAACTATGGCTACACCTTC
TRBJ2-5 - TRBV7-9 - CASSLQQGRETQYF TGTGCCAGCAGTCTTCAACAGGGCCGGGAGACCCAGTACTTC
TRBJ2-3 few TRBV5-5 TRBD1 CASSLSGTGGQDTQYF TGTGCCAGCAGCTTATCCGGGACAGGGGGCCAAGATACGCAGTATTTT
TRBJ1-5 - TRBV6-6 - CASSWGRENQPQHF TGTGCCAGCAGTTGGGGGAGGGAGAATCAGCCCCAGCATTTT
TRBJ1-2 - TRBV15 - CATALTNYGYTF TGTGCCACAGCCCTAACTAACTATGGCTACACCTTC
TRBJ2-3 - TRBV4-2 - CASSRGAKEDTQYF TGTGCCAGCAGTCGGGGGGCCAAAGAGGATACGCAGTATTTT
TRBJ2-2 - TRBV30 - CAWSVARNTGELFF TGTGCCTGGAGTGTAGCTAGGAACACCGGGGAGCTGTTTTTT
TRBJ2-1 - TRBV19 - CASRLDRSSYNEQFF TGTGCCAGTAGGCTTGACAGGAGCTCCTACAATGAGCAGTTCTTC
TRBJ1-5 - TRBV15 - CATSRVGRGSNQPQHF TGTGCCACCAGCAGAGTGGGCAGGGGTAGCAATCAGCCCCAGCATTTT
TRBJ2-3 few TRBV19 TRBD1 CASSIQGDTWYF TGTGCCAGTAGTATACAGGGGGATACGTGGTATTTT
TRBJ2-7 - TRBV6-5 TRBD1 CASSYSGDRANEQYF TGTGCCAGCAGTTACTCCGGGGACAGGGCGAACGAGCAGTACTTC
TRBJ1-1 - TRBV21-1 - CASLRREVCTEAFF TGTGCCAGCCTTAGAAGGGAGGTTTGCACTGAAGCTTTCTTT
TRBJ2-5 - TRBV7-9 TRBD2 CASAALTSGVGETQYF TGTGCCAGTGCAGCCCTTACTAGCGGGGTAGGTGAGACCCAGTACTTC
TRBJ2-2 few TRBV11-2 - CASRSLRRGNTGELFF TGTGCCAGCAGATCCCTGCGGAGGGGAAACACCGGGGAGCTGTTTTTT
TRBJ1-6 - TRBV27 - CASSRTNSYNSPLHF TGTGCCAGCAGTAGGACAAACTCCTATAATTCACCCCTCCACTTT
TRBJ2-3 - TRBV7-2 TRBD2 CASSPDIGLAGADTQYF TGTGCCAGCAGCCCCGACATAGGACTAGCGGGGGCAGATACGCAGTATTTT
TRBJ1-2 - TRBV19 - CASSINGRNYGYTF TGTGCCAGTAGTATTAACGGGAGGAACTATGGCTACACCTTC
TRBJ1-2 once TRBV13 - CASSLGTESHNYGYTF TGTGCCAGCAGCTTAGGGACAGAGTCTCATAACTATGGCTACACCTTC
TRBJ2-7 - TRBV4-2 TRBD1 CASSQVTGVIREQYF TGTGCCAGCAGCCAAGTCACAGGGGTTATACGCGAGCAGTACTTC
TRBJ1-1 - TRBV6-6 - CASSRGGAKTEAFF TGTGCCAGCAGTCGGGGGGGGGCGAAGACTGAAGCTTTCTTT
TRBJ2-7 - TRBV11-1 - CASSSLSSYEQYF TGTGCCAGCAGCTCCCTGAGCTCCTACGAGCAGTACTTC
TRBJ1-2 - TRBV29-1 TRBD1 CSVPGQGVGYTF TGCAGCGTTCCGGGACAGGGCGTTGGCTACACCTTC
TRBJ1-5 - TRBV28 - CASMLGSQPQHF TGTGCCAGCATGTTAGGGAGTCAGCCCCAGCATTTT
TRBJ2-2 few TRBV5-1 - CASSLEYRMNTGELFF TGCGCCAGCAGCTTGGAGTACAGGATGAACACCGGGGAGCTGTTTTTT
TRBJ2-7 few TRBV13 - CASSLGAGNSYEQYF TGTGCCAGCAGCTTAGGGGCAGGGAACTCCTACGAGCAGTACTTC
TRBJ2-7 - TRBV18 TRBD1 CASSPNPGQGYEQYF TGTGCCAGCTCACCAAACCCGGGACAGGGGTACGAGCAGTACTTC
TRBJ1-1 - TRBV6-1 - CASIWGGTDTEAFF TGTGCCAGCATCTGGGGAGGGACGGACACTGAAGCTTTCTTT
TRBJ1-3 - TRBV7-2 TRBD1 CASSQDRSFSNTIYF TGTGCCAGCAGCCAGGACAGGTCCTTCTCGAACACCATATATTTT
TRBJ1-5 - TRBV28 TRBD1 CASSLGQASNQPQHF TGTGCCAGCAGTTTAGGACAGGCTAGCAATCAGCCCCAGCATTTT
TRBJ2-3 - TRBV2 - CASTRGSVADTQYF TGTGCCAGCACTAGGGGGTCAGTCGCAGATACGCAGTATTTT
TRBJ2-3 once TRBV5-1 TRBD2 CASSLNSGGDTQYF TGCGCCAGCAGCCTAAATAGCGGGGGGGATACGCAGTATTTT
TRBJ1-1 - TRBV9 - CASSVQMNTEAFF TGTGCCAGCAGCGTACAGATGAACACTGAAGCTTTCTTT
TRBJ2-3 - TRBV18 TRBD1 CASSPGTGGTDTQYF TGTGCCAGCTCACCTGGGACAGGGGGCACAGATACGCAGTATTTT
TRBJ2-1 - TRBV5-5 TRBD1 CASTPGTGTYNEQFF TGTGCCAGCACCCCCGGGACAGGGACCTACAATGAGCAGTTCTTC
TRBJ2-5 - TRBV18 TRBD1 CASSPRDSPETQYF TGTGCCAGCTCACCGAGGGACAGCCCAGAGACCCAGTACTTC
TRBJ1-5 - TRBV28 TRBD1 CASTIYGTGRTQHF TGTGCCAGCACTATATATGGGACAGGTCGGACCCAGCATTTT
TRBJ1-6 - TRBV15 TRBD1 CATSSVGQGGLGTDSPLHF TGTGCCACCAGCAGCGTCGGACAGGGAGGTTTGGGGACTGATTCACCCCTCCACTTT
TRBJ2-3 - TRBV7-2 TRBD2 CASSLRRGGQDTQYF TGTGCCAGCAGCTTAAGGCGGGGGGGACAAGATACGCAGTATTTT
TRBJ1-2 - TRBV11-2 - CASSPYLVKSANYGYTF TGTGCCAGCAGCCCCTACCTAGTCAAGTCGGCTAACTATGGCTACACCTTC